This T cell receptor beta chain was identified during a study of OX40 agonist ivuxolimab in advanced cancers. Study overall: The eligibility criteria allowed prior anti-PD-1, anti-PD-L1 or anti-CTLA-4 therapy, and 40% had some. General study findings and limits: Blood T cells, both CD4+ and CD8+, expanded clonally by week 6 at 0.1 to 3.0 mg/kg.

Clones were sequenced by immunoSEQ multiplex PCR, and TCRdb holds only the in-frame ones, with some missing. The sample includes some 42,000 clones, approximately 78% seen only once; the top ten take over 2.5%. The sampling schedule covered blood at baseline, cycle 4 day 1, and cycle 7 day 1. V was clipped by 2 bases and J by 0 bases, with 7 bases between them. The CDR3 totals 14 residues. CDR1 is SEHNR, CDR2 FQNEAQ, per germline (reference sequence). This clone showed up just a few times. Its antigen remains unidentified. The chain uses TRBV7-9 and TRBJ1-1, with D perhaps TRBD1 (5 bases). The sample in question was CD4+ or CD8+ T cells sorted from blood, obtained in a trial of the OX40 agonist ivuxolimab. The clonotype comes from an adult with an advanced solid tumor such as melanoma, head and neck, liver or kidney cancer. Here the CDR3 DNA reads TGTGCCAGCAGCTTATGGGGGTTGAACACTGAAGCTTTCTTT. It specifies CASSLWGLNTEAFF.